This TCR beta chain was profiled in a study of siplizumab effects on memory and regulatory T cells. Assay used: immunoSEQ multiplex PCR; TCRdb lists only in-frame clones, some missing. The sample lists around 82,000 clones, around 93% seen once, with about 5% in the top ten. The germline gives CDR1 SGHRS, CDR2 YFSETQ. The CDR3 totals 13 residues. Trimming left V 8 bases short and J 2 bases short, with 11 bases between. As to this clone: Antigen: not known.

General study points: Assignment of a naive or memory phenotype failed for roughly 80-96% of the proliferating CD4+ or CD8+ clones.

The clonotype was recovered from a human donor in good health. This chain connects TRBV5-1 to TRBJ2-1, with D tentatively TRBD1 (5 bases). Sequenced input: CD8+ T cells sorted from blood. The CDR3 coding sequence is TGCGCCAGTCAGGGCTTACCCTACAATGAGCAGTTCTTC. Protein: CASQGLPYNEQFF.